This is a list of T cell receptor beta chains from one sample in a study of post-analysis software for immune sequencing data. TCRdb independently ran MiXCR on the PCR reads; one entry per CDR3 protein. This table holds roughly 580,000 distinct CDR3 sequences, roughly 40% found once. Sequenced input: blood. These receptor sequences come from a girl aged 5-17 years with multiple sclerosis. The CDR3 runs from the conserved cysteine through the conserved F or W. A D gene is named only where the DNA matches it firmly. The size of a clone is reported for some rows only, either as once, few or many, or as a class for expanded clones.

j_gene: TRBJ2-7
abundance: few
v_gene: TRBV12-3/TRBV12-4
d_gene: -
CDR3nt: TGTGCCAGCGGAAGAATGGGGGGCTCCTACGAGCAGTACTTC
CDR3aa: CASGRMGGSYEQYF

j_gene: TRBJ2-3
abundance: -
v_gene: TRBV7-2
d_gene: TRBD2
CDR3nt: TGTGCCAGCAGCCGACCTCTAGCGGGAGGCGCAGATACGCAGTATTTT
CDR3aa: CASSRPLAGGADTQYF

j_gene: TRBJ1-2
abundance: -
v_gene: TRBV3-1
d_gene: -
CDR3nt: TGTGCCAGCAGCCAAGATCCCATCTATGGCTACACCTTC
CDR3aa: CASSQDPIYGYTF

j_gene: TRBJ1-1
abundance: -
v_gene: TRBV12-3/TRBV12-4
d_gene: -
CDR3nt: TGTGCCAACAGTTTAGAGGGATTAGGGGGAACTGAAGCTTTCTTT
CDR3aa: CANSLEGLGGTEAFF

j_gene: TRBJ2-1
abundance: -
v_gene: TRBV6-5
d_gene: -
CDR3nt: TGTGCCAGCAGTTATCGGGGGCACCCAACTTTTTACAATGAGCAGTTCTTC
CDR3aa: CASSYRGHPTFYNEQFF

j_gene: TRBJ2-1
abundance: once
v_gene: TRBV29-1
d_gene: TRBD1
CDR3nt: TGCAGCGTTGATCCTCACAGGGGGCAGGGTGAGCAGTTCTTC
CDR3aa: CSVDPHRGQGEQFF

j_gene: TRBJ2-1
abundance: -
v_gene: TRBV5-5
d_gene: -
CDR3nt: TGTGCCAGTGGAGGCAATGAGCAGTTCTTC
CDR3aa: CASGGNEQFF

j_gene: TRBJ2-7
abundance: few
v_gene: TRBV4-1
d_gene: -
CDR3nt: TGCGCCAGCAGCCAAGATCCAGGGATCGGGAACGAGCAGTACTTC
CDR3aa: CASSQDPGIGNEQYF

j_gene: TRBJ1-3
abundance: once
v_gene: TRBV3-1
d_gene: -
CDR3nt: TGTGCCAGCAGCCGCCCGGCGGGGGGAACCTCTGGGGGCACCATATATTTT
CDR3aa: CASSRPAGGTSGGTIYF

j_gene: TRBJ1-5
abundance: -
v_gene: TRBV5-6
d_gene: -
CDR3nt: TGTGCCAGCAGCTCGGGGGTGTATAGCAATCAGCCCCAGCATTTT
CDR3aa: CASSSGVYSNQPQHF

j_gene: TRBJ2-7
abundance: -
v_gene: TRBV12-3/TRBV12-4
d_gene: -
CDR3nt: TGTGCCGGCAGTTTAGCCGGCTCCTACGAGCAGTACTTC
CDR3aa: CAGSLAGSYEQYF

j_gene: TRBJ2-7
abundance: once
v_gene: TRBV11-3
d_gene: TRBD2
CDR3nt: TGTGCCAGCAGCTCCAAGCGGGAGCAGAGCGAGCAGTACTTC
CDR3aa: CASSSKREQSEQYF

j_gene: TRBJ2-1
abundance: -
v_gene: TRBV4-1
d_gene: -
CDR3nt: TGCGCCAGCAGCCAAGCTGCACTAGTGGACAATGAGCAGTTCTTC
CDR3aa: CASSQAALVDNEQFF

j_gene: TRBJ1-2
abundance: many
v_gene: TRBV20-1
d_gene: -
CDR3nt: TGCAGTGCTCACTATCTGAACAGGGTATCTCTGTCCGGCTACACCTTC
CDR3aa: CSAHYLNRVSLSGYTF

j_gene: TRBJ1-4
abundance: few
v_gene: TRBV7-2
d_gene: -
CDR3nt: TGTGCCAGCCGACGACGTTGGGGTGAAAAACTGTTTTTT
CDR3aa: CASRRRWGEKLFF

j_gene: TRBJ2-1
abundance: many
v_gene: TRBV6-5
d_gene: TRBD1
CDR3nt: TGTGCCAGCAGGAGGACAGGGTTAGGTGCGGTCAATGAGCAGTTCTTC
CDR3aa: CASRRTGLGAVNEQFF

j_gene: TRBJ2-5
abundance: -
v_gene: TRBV2
d_gene: -
CDR3nt: TGTGCCAGCAGTGTTGGGTACGGCCAAGAGACCCAGTACTTC
CDR3aa: CASSVGYGQETQYF

j_gene: TRBJ2-7
abundance: -
v_gene: TRBV3-1
d_gene: -
CDR3nt: TGTGCCAGCAGACCTTGGGGGGATTCCTACGAGCAGTACTTC
CDR3aa: CASRPWGDSYEQYF

j_gene: TRBJ1-2
abundance: -
v_gene: TRBV12-3/TRBV12-4
d_gene: TRBD1
CDR3nt: TGTGCCAGCAGTTTATACCGGACAGGGCAAGGAACCAACTATGGCTACACCTTC
CDR3aa: CASSLYRTGQGTNYGYTF

j_gene: TRBJ2-5
abundance: few
v_gene: TRBV12-3/TRBV12-4
d_gene: -
CDR3nt: TGTGCCAGCAGTTTCTCGGGCCGGGAAGAGACCCAGTACTTC
CDR3aa: CASSFSGREETQYF

j_gene: TRBJ2-1
abundance: -
v_gene: TRBV7-9
d_gene: TRBD2
CDR3nt: TGTGCCAGCAGCTTAGAAGGACTAGCGGGAGATGATGAGCAGTTCTTC
CDR3aa: CASSLEGLAGDDEQFF

j_gene: TRBJ2-2
abundance: -
v_gene: TRBV7-8
d_gene: TRBD2
CDR3nt: TGTGCCAGCAGCCGTCGGGCTAGCGGGGGGGCATCAAACACCGGGGAGCTGTTTTTT
CDR3aa: CASSRRASGGASNTGELFF

j_gene: TRBJ1-2
abundance: few
v_gene: TRBV14
d_gene: -
CDR3nt: TGTGCCAGCAGCCCCTCGGCAGGGACATTCTATGGCTACACCTTC
CDR3aa: CASSPSAGTFYGYTF

j_gene: TRBJ1-5
abundance: once
v_gene: TRBV6-5
d_gene: -
CDR3nt: TGTGCCAGCAGTTCCGGGGGCACTCAGCCCCAGCATTTT
CDR3aa: CASSSGGTQPQHF